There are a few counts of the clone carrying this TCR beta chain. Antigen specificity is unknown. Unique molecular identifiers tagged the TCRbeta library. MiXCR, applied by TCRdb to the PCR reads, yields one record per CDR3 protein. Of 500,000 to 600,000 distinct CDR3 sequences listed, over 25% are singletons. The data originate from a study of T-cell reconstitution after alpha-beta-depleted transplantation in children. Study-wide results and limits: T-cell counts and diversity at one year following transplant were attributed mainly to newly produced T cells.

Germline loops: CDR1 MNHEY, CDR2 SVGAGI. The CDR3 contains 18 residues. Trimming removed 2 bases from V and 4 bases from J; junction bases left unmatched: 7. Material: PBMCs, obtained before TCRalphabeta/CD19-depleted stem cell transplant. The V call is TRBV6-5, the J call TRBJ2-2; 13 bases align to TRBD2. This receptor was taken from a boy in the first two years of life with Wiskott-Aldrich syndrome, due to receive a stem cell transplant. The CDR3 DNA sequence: TGTGCCAGCAGTTACCTAGGACTAGCGGGAGTCCTCACCGGGGAGCTGTTTTTT. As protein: CASSYLGLAGVLTGELFF.